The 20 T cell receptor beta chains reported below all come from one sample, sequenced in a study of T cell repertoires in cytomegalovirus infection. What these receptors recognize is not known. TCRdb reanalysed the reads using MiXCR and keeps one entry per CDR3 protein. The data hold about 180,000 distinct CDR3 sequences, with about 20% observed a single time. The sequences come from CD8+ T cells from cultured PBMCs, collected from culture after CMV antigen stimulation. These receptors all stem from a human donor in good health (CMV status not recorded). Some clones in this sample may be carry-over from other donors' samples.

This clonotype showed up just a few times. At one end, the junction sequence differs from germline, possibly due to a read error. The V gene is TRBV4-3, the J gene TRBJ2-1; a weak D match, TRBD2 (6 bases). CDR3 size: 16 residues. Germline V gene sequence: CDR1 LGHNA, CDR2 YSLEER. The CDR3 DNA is TGCGCCAGCAGCCAAGAGACTGGGGGGTTGTACAATGAGCTGTTCTTC. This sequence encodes CASSQETGGLYNELFF.

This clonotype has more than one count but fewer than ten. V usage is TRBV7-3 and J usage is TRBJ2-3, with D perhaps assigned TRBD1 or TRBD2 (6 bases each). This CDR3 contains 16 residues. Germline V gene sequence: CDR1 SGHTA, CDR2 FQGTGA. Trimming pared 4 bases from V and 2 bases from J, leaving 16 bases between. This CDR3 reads CASSSIGGGPTDTQYF. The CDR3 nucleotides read TGTGCCAGCAGCTCCATCGGTGGGGGGCCCACAGATACGCAGTATTTT.

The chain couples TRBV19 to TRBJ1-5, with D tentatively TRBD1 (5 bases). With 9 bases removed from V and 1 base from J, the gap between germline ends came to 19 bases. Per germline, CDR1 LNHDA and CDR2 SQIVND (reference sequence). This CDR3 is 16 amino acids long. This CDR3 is CASQRQLTWSNQPQHF. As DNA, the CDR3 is TGTGCCAGCCAAAGACAGCTAACATGGAGCAATCAGCCCCAGCATTTT.

CDR3 in amino acids: CASGFAPGTGGRPEAFF. In nucleotides, the CDR3 is TGTGCTAGTGGTTTCGCACCCGGGACAGGGGGCCGGCCTGAAGCTTTCTTT. The rearrangement uses TRBV12-5 and TRBJ1-1; 12 positions agree with TRBD1. The CDR3 is made up of 17 amino acids. Trimming took 3 bases from V and 6 from J; bases not matched to a gene: 11. The germline V gene encodes CDR1 LGHNT and CDR2 FRNRAP.

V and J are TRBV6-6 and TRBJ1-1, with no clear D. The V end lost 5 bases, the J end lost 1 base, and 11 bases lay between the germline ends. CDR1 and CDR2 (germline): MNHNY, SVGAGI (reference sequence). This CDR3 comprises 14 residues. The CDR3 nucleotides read TGTGCCAGCAGTCCGTATACAGAGAACACTGAAGCTTTCTTT. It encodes CASSPYTENTEAFF.

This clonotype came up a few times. For the CDR3, the DNA is TGTGCCAGCAGTTACTCGAGTGCCGACAATGAGCAGTTCTTC. Protein sequence: CASSYSSADNEQFF. The chain is built from TRBV6-5 and TRBJ2-1; D gene uncertain. The CDR3 totals 14 residues. The V gene's germline CDR1 is MNHEY and CDR2 SVGAGI. The V and J ends lost 0 bases and 5 bases respectively, with 8 bases between them.

CDR3 DNA: TGCGCCAGCAATGGGGGGGGATTCGGCTACACCTTC. Protein product: CASNGGGFGYTF. This chain joins TRBV4-1 and TRBJ1-2; TRBD1 might be the D (5 bases). CDR1 is MGHRA, CDR2 YSYEKL, per germline. The CDR3 is made up of 12 amino acids. V was shortened by 7 bases and J by 8 bases, with 14 bases between the two germline ends.

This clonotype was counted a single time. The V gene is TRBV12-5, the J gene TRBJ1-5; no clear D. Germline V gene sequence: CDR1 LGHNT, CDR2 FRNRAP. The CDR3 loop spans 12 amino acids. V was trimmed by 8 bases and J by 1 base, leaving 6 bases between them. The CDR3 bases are TGTGCTAGTCGAAGGAGCAATCAGCCCCAGCATTTT. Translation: CASRRSNQPQHF.

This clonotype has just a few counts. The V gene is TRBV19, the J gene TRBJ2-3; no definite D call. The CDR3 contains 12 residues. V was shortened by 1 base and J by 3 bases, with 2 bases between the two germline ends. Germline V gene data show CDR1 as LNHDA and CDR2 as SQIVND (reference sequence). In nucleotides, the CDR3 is TGTGCCAGTAGTATAGGAACAGATACGCAGTATTTT. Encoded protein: CASSIGTDTQYF.

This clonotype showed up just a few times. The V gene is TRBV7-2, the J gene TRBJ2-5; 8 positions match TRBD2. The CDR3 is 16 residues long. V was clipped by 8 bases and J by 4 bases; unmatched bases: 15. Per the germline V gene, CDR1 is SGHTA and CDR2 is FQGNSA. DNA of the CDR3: TGTGCCAGCGGGCTCCGGGAGCGGGGGACACCAGAGACCCAGTACTTC. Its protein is CASGLRERGTPETQYF. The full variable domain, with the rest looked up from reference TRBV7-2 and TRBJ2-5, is GAGVSQSPSNKVTEKGKDVELRCDPISGHTALYWYRQSLGQGLEFLIYFQGNSAPDKSGLPSDRFSAERTGGSVSTLTIQRTQQEDSAVYLCASGLRERGTPETQYFGPGTRLLVL.

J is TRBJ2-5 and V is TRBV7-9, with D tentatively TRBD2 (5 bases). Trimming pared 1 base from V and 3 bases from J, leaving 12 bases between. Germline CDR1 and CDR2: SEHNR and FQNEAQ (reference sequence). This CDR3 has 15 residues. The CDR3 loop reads CASSLVPGLEETQYF. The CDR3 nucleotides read TGTGCCAGCAGCTTAGTCCCGGGGTTGGAAGAGACCCAGTACTTC. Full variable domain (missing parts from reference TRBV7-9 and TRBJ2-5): DTGVSQNPRHKITKRGQNVTFRCDPISEHNRLYWYRQTLGQGPEFLTYFQNEAQLEKSRLLSDRFSAERPKGSFSTLEIQRTEQGDSAMYLCASSLVPGLEETQYFGPGTRLLVL.

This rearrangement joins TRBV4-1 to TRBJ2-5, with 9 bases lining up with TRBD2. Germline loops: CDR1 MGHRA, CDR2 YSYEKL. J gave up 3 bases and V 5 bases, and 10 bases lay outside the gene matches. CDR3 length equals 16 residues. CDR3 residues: CASSGLPVAGEETQYF. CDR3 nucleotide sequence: TGCGCCAGCAGCGGTTTACCAGTAGCGGGGGAAGAGACCCAGTACTTC.

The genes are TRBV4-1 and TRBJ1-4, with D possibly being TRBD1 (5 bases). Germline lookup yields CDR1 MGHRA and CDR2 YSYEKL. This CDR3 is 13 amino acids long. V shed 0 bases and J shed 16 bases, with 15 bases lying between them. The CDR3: CASSQDETGLRFF. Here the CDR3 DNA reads TGCGCCAGCAGCCAAGATGAGACGGGACTCAGGTTTTTT.

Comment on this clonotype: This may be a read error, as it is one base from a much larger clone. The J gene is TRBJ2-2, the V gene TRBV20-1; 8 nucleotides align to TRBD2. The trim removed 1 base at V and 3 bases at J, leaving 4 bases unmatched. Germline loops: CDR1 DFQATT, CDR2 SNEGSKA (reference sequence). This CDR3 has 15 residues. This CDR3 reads CSARGLARDTGELFF. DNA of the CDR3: TGCAGTGCTAGAGGACTAGCGAGGGACACCGGGGAGCTGTTTTTT.

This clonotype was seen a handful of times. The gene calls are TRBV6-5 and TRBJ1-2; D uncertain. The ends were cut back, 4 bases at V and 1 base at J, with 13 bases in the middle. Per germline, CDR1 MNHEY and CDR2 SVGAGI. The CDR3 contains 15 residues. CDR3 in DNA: TGTGCCAGCAGTTTCCAGTCCCACCTTAACTATGGCTACACCTTC. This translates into CASSFQSHLNYGYTF.

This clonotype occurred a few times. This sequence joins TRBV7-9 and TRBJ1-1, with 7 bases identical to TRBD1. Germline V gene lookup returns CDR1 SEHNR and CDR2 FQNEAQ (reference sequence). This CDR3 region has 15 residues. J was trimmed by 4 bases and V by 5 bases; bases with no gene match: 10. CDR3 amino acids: CASSPPTGWSTEAFF. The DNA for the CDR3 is TGTGCCAGCAGCCCCCCGACAGGGTGGTCCACTGAAGCTTTCTTT.

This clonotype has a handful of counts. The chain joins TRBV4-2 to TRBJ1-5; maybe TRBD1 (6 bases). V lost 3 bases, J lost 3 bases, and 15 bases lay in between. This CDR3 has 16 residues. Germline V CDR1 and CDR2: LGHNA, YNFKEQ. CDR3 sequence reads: CASSQIDRTYNQPQHF. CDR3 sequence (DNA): TGTGCCAGCAGCCAGATAGACAGGACCTACAATCAGCCCCAGCATTTT.

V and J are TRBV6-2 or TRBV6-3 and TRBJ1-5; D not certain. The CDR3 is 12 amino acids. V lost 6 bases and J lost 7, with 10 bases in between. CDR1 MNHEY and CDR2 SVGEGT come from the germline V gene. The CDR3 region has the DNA TGTGCCAGCAGCCCCGCCACCCAGCCCCAGCATTTT. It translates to CASSPATQPQHF.

The CDR3 reads CASHSGFRNTIYF. CDR3 sequence (DNA): TGTGCCAGCCACTCAGGCTTCAGAAACACCATATATTTT. This chain uses TRBV12-3 or TRBV12-4 with TRBJ1-3; D unresolved. Trimming pared 8 bases from V and 5 bases from J, leaving 13 bases between. This CDR3 has 13 amino acids.

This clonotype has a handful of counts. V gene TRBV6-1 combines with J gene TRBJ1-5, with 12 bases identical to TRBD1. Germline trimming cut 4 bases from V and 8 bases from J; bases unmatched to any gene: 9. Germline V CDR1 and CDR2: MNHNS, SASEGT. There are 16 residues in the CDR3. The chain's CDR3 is CASSGPGQGALEPQHF. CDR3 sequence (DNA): TGTGCCAGCAGTGGACCGGGACAGGGGGCCTTAGAGCCCCAGCATTTT.